These 30 T cell receptor beta chains share one sample of origin, sequenced in a study of cytomegalovirus exposure and HLA in healthy donors. With 60 Vbeta and 13 Jbeta primers, the PCR was carried out. Clones were sequenced by immunoSEQ multiplex PCR, and TCRdb holds only the in-frame ones, with some missing. The sample records 78,000 or so clones, 62% being singletons. The sequenced sample was PBMCs. The receptors stem from a male donor in good health and CMV-seropositive.

The rearrangement uses TRBV2 and TRBJ2-5; D uncertain. The CDR3 sequence is 13 residues long. Trimming left V 2 bases short and J 7 bases short, with 11 bases between. Germline V gene data show CDR1 as SNHLY and CDR2 as FYNNEI. The CDR3 sequence is CASSEISSVTQYF. The CDR3 DNA is TGTGCCAGCAGTGAAATTAGCAGCGTGACCCAGTACTTC.

This clone occurred a few times. The chain has TRBV7-8 and TRBJ1-4; a possible D gene is TRBD1 (5 bases). Germline V gene sequence: CDR1 SGHVS, CDR2 FQNEAQ. Trimming removed 3 bases from V and 5 bases from J, with 7 bases in between. The CDR3 is 13 amino acids. CDR3 in DNA: TGTGCCAGCAGCTTCGGGGGAAATGAAAAACTGTTTTTT. This encodes CASSFGGNEKLFF.

About this clone itself: Its ends do not fully match the called genes, so a read error is possible. This chain connects TRBV7-7 to TRBJ2-7, with TRBD2 matching 13 bases. Germline-derived CDR1 and CDR2 are SSHAT and FNYEAQ (reference sequence). The length of the CDR3 is 19 residues. The CDR3 DNA reads TGTGCTAGCAGCTTAGCCGGTGTAGGGACTAGCGGGATTCACTACGAGCAGTACTTC. This encodes CASSLAGVGTSGIHYEQYF. Drawing the rest from reference TRBV7-7 and TRBJ2-7, the complete variable domain is GAGVSQSPRYKVTKRGQDVTLRCDPISSHATLYWYQQALGQGPEFLTYFNYEAQPDKSGLPSDRFSAERPEGSISTLTIQRTEQRDSAMYRCASSLAGVGTSGIHYEQYFGPGTRLTVT.

The CDR3 DNA reads as TGTGCCAGCAGCCGCGGGGGGACACACTACGAGCAGTACTTC. This codes for CASSRGGTHYEQYF. This chain joins TRBV9 and TRBJ2-7, with 8 bases matching TRBD2. The CDR3 length is 14 residues. Germline V gives CDR1 SGDLS, CDR2 YYNGEE. V was clipped by 4 bases and J by 3 bases; unmatched bases: 6. The variable domain in full, with the rest retrieved from reference TRBV9 and TRBJ2-7, is DSGVTQTPKHLITATGQRVTLRCSPRSGDLSVYWYQQSLDQGLQFLIQYYNGEERAKGNILERFSAQQFPDLHSELNLSSLELGDSALYFCASSRGGTHYEQYFGPGTRLTVT.

This clone has a handful of counts. The chain recombines TRBV7-3 with TRBJ2-3, with D perhaps TRBD2 (6 bases). Trimming cost V 4 bases and J 4 bases, with 12 bases left between them. The CDR3 sequence is 14 residues long. CDR1 is SGHTA, CDR2 FQGTGA, per germline. CDR3 residues: CASSSGLPPDTQYF. CDR3 DNA: TGTGCCAGCAGCTCGGGACTGCCCCCAGATACGCAGTATTTT.

This clone was observed a handful of times. This chain uses TRBV29-1 with TRBJ2-1; 7 nucleotides line up with TRBD1. The CDR3 contains 13 residues. The trim removed 2 bases at V and 2 bases at J, leaving 0 bases unmatched. Germline V gives CDR1 SQVTM, CDR2 ANQGSEA. CDR3 coding DNA: TGCAGCGTTGAAAGGGGGCCCTACAATGAGCAGTTCTTC. Its protein is CSVERGPYNEQFF.

A few counts support this clone. The V gene is TRBV28, the J gene TRBJ2-3; no reliable D call. The V and J ends lost 4 bases and 1 base respectively, with 9 bases between them. CDR3 size: 14 residues. Germline-derived CDR1 and CDR2 are MDHEN and SYDVKM. CDR3 sequence reads: CASSSLSGTDTQYF. DNA of the CDR3: TGTGCCAGCAGTTCCCTTTCGGGCACAGATACGCAGTATTTT.

Only a few counts were recorded for this clone. The chain employs TRBV25-1 and TRBJ1-2; the match to TRBD1 covers 10 bases. The CDR3 is 15 amino acids. CDR1 MGHDK and CDR2 SYGVNS come from the germline V gene. V shed 7 bases and J 7 bases; nucleotides not matched to a gene: 12. The CDR3 DNA sequence: TGTGCCAGCACCGGGACAGGGGCGGGAAGTGGTGGCTACACCTTC. It codes for CASTGTGAGSGGYTF.

This clone was detected a few times. The chain couples TRBV5-1 to TRBJ2-5; D possibly corresponds to TRBD2 (6 bases). The CDR3 runs 14 residues. V shed 1 base and J shed 4 bases, with 11 bases lying between them. Germline-derived CDR1 and CDR2 are SGHRS and YFSETQ. The CDR3 nucleotides are TGCGCCAGCAGCTTGTCCGGGAGTGGAGAGACCCAGTACTTC. Translating it yields CASSLSGSGETQYF.

The CDR3 region is CSSGGGTDTQYF. The CDR3 region has the DNA TGTTCTTCAGGGGGTGGCACAGATACGCAGTATTTT. The chain employs TRBV9 and TRBJ2-3; TRBD1 matches 7 bases. The length of the CDR3 is 12 residues. Germline assignment: CDR1 SGDLS and CDR2 YYNGEE.

The gene calls are TRBV30 and TRBJ2-1; perhaps TRBD2 as D (6 bases). V was pared by 4 bases and J by 10 bases, with 20 bases between. The CDR3 is made up of 14 amino acids. The germline V gene has CDR1 GTSNPN and CDR2 SVGIG (reference sequence). CDR3 amino acids: CAWIGAARGREQFF. The CDR3 bases are TGTGCCTGGATTGGGGCGGCGCGGGGTAGGGAGCAGTTCTTC.

The chain couples TRBV7-6 to TRBJ2-2; 14 positions match TRBD2. Germline lookup yields CDR1 SGHVS and CDR2 FNYEAQ. Trimming at V came to 4 bases and at J to 5 bases, leaving 0 bases not matched to a gene. This CDR3 contains 15 residues. The CDR3 is CASSWTSGGTGELFF. Here the CDR3 DNA reads TGTGCCAGCAGCTGGACTAGCGGGGGGACCGGGGAGCTGTTTTTT. Complete variable domain (other parts from reference TRBV7-6 and TRBJ2-2): GAGVSQSPRYKVTKRGQDVALRCDPISGHVSLYWYRQALGQGPEFLTYFNYEAQQDKSGLPNDRFSAERPEGSISTLTIQRTEQRDSAMYRCASSWTSGGTGELFFGEGSRLTVL.

As concerns this clone: The CDR3 ends on some other residue instead of the conserved phenylalanine or tryptophan, so this is likely a read error. The chain is built from TRBV5-1 and TRBJ2-3, with D perhaps matching TRBD1 (5 bases). The CDR3 contains 14 residues. V lost 0 bases and J 1 base, leaving 6 bases between the germline ends. Germline CDR1 is SGHRS and CDR2 is YFSETQ. DNA of the CDR3: TGCGCCAGCAGCTTGGGACAGCGCACAGATACGCAGTATTTG. Residues: CASSLGQRTDTQYL.

This clone was found a few times. V usage is TRBV11-2 and J usage is TRBJ2-7; TRBD1 matches at 9 bases. J lost 4 bases, V lost 5 bases, and 18 bases had no gene match. The CDR3 loop spans 18 amino acids. CDR1 is SGHAT, CDR2 FQNNGV, per germline. CDR3 sequence reads: CASSTGPGQGIRGYEQYF. The CDR3 DNA is TGTGCCAGCAGCACGGGACCGGGACAGGGAATTCGGGGTTACGAGCAGTACTTC. Using reference TRBV11-2 and TRBJ2-7 for the parts outside the CDR3, the full variable domain is EAGVAQSPRYKIIEKRQSVAFWCNPISGHATLYWYQQILGQGPKLLIQFQNNGVVDDSQLPKDRFSAERLKGVDSTLKIQPAKLEDSAVYLCASSTGPGQGIRGYEQYFGPGTRLTVT.

V usage is TRBV2 and J usage is TRBJ1-6; TRBD1 is a possible D gene (6 bases). In germline, CDR1 is SNHLY, CDR2 FYNNEI. With 3 bases removed from V and 12 bases from J, the gap between germline ends came to 9 bases. The CDR3 totals 12 residues. In DNA, the CDR3 is TGTGCCAGCAGTGATACAGGGTTACCCCTCCACTTT. The encoded protein is CASSDTGLPLHF. The whole variable domain, filled in from reference TRBV2 and TRBJ1-6, reads EPEVTQTPSHQVTQMGQEVILRCVPISNHLYFYWYRQILGQKVEFLVSFYNNEISEKSEIFDDQFSVERPDGSNFTLKIRSTKLEDSAMYFCASSDTGLPLHFGNGTRLTVT.

The CDR3, as DNA: TGTGCCAGTAGTATTGGAGGTCAGCCCCAGCATTTT. As protein: CASSIGGQPQHF. The chain couples TRBV19 to TRBJ1-5; D ambiguous. Germline CDR1 and CDR2: LNHDA and SQIVND (reference sequence). The CDR3 contains 12 residues. Trimming shortened V by 3 bases and J by 6 bases, and 6 bases separated the two germline ends.

The sample holds one count of this clone. The chain combines TRBV5-1 with TRBJ2-3; D is perhaps TRBD2 (6 bases). V shed 5 bases and J shed 2 bases, with 18 bases lying between them. Germline loops: CDR1 SGHRS, CDR2 YFSETQ. The CDR3 is made up of 16 amino acids. CDR3: CASSYSGTQITDTQYF. The CDR3 DNA sequence: TGCGCCAGCAGTTACTCCGGGACTCAGATCACAGATACGCAGTATTTT.

On this clone: A read error may produce the germline difference seen at one junction end. The chain joins TRBV25-1 to TRBJ1-2, with 7 bases identical to TRBD1. Germline V gene sequence: CDR1 MGHDK, CDR2 SYGVNS. This CDR3 region has 13 residues. CDR3: CASRTGTNYGYPF. The CDR3 bases are TGTGCCAGCAGGACAGGGACGAACTATGGCTACCCCTTC.

This clone was observed once. This rearrangement joins TRBV7-9 to TRBJ2-1; a weak D match, TRBD1 (5 bases). The V and J ends lost 1 base and 12 bases respectively, with 28 bases between them. The germline gives CDR1 SEHNR, CDR2 FQNEAQ (reference sequence). CDR3 length: 18 residues. CDR3: CASSLEVRVGQTRRGQFF. The CDR3 DNA reads as TGTGCCAGCAGCTTAGAGGTTCGGGTAGGGCAGACTCGAAGGGGGCAGTTCTTC.

This clone has a handful of counts. For the CDR3, the DNA is TGCGCCAGCAGCCAAGCCCAGGGGGAGGCTTACTACGAGCAGTACTTC. It yields the protein CASSQAQGEAYYEQYF. The rearrangement joins TRBV5-1 to TRBJ2-7; D perhaps matches TRBD1 (7 bases). The CDR3 runs 16 residues. Trimming removed 4 bases from V and 3 bases from J, with 20 bases in between. Per germline, CDR1 SGHRS and CDR2 YFSETQ.

This clone has more than one count but fewer than ten. This chain connects TRBV6-1 to TRBJ2-2; 8 nucleotides align to TRBD1. The CDR3 totals 14 residues. Germline CDR1 reads MNHNS; CDR2 reads SASEGT. Germline trimming cut 7 bases from V and 3 bases from J; bases unmatched to any gene: 4. The CDR3 is CASTTGADTGELFF. In DNA form, the CDR3 reads TGTGCCAGCACGACAGGGGCGGACACCGGGGAGCTGTTTTTT.

CDR3 amino acids: CAWSGRASEQYF. The CDR3 region has the DNA TGTGCCTGGAGTGGCAGGGCGAGCGAGCAGTACTTC. This chain uses TRBV30 with TRBJ2-7, with a weak D call TRBD1 (5 bases). Germline CDR1 is GTSNPN and CDR2 is SVGIG (reference sequence). This CDR3 spans 12 amino acids. Trimming cost V 1 base and J 6 bases, with 10 bases left between them. The variable domain in full, with the rest retrieved from reference TRBV30 and TRBJ2-7, is SQTIHQWPATLVQPVGSPLSLECTVEGTSNPNLYWYRQAAGRGLQLLFYSVGIGQISSEVPQNLSASRPQDRQFILSSKKLLLSDSGFYLCAWSGRASEQYFGPGTRLTVT.

V gene TRBV30 combines with J gene TRBJ1-5; D remains ambiguous. V lost 3 bases to trimming and J lost 0 bases, with 9 bases between them. The CDR3 sequence is 14 residues long. The germline V gene encodes CDR1 GTSNPN and CDR2 SVGIG (reference sequence). Here the CDR3 reads CAWSRGFSNQPQHF. As DNA, the CDR3 is TGTGCCTGGAGCCGGGGATTTAGCAATCAGCCCCAGCATTTT.

The rearrangement links TRBV2 to TRBJ1-2; D gene ambiguous. Germline V CDR1 and CDR2: SNHLY, FYNNEI. This CDR3 has 13 amino acids. Trimming pared 8 bases from V and 4 bases from J, leaving 14 bases between. CDR3 in DNA: TGTGCCAGCCTTAAGGGAGGGATCTATGGCTACACCTTC. Encoded protein: CASLKGGIYGYTF.

This clone was observed a handful of times. V and J are TRBV5-6 and TRBJ2-5; 8 bases match TRBD2. Germline V gene sequence: CDR1 SGHDT, CDR2 YYEEEE. CDR3 size: 16 residues. V was pared by 3 bases and J by 1 base, with 8 bases of the junction left unmatched. The CDR3 nucleotides read TGTGCCAGCAGCTACTTCGGACTAGCCCTCCAAGAGACCCAGTACTTC. Protein sequence: CASSYFGLALQETQYF.

This clone is deemed medium-sized. V gene TRBV13 combines with J gene TRBJ2-1, with 13 bases that match TRBD2. J lost 9 bases, V lost 5 bases, and 7 bases had no gene match. The CDR3 consists of 15 residues. CDR1 PRHDT and CDR2 FYEKMQ come from the germline V gene (reference sequence). The chain's CDR3 is CASSPSGLAGREQFF. CDR3 sequence (DNA): TGTGCCAGCAGCCCCTCGGGACTAGCGGGGCGTGAGCAGTTCTTC.

The chain joins TRBV7-8 to TRBJ2-1; D is undetermined. With 2 bases removed from V and 6 bases from J, the gap between germline ends came to 11 bases. Germline CDR1 SGHVS, CDR2 FQNEAQ. The CDR3 runs to 14 residues. The CDR3, as DNA: TGTGCCAGCAGCTTATCGAGTCTAGGCAATGAGCAGTTCTTC. It yields the protein CASSLSSLGNEQFF.

The rearrangement uses TRBV13 and TRBJ2-2, with TRBD1 matching over 8 bases. The J segment lost 6 bases and the V segment lost 1 base, leaving 4 bases of the junction unmatched. Germline V gene data show CDR1 as PRHDT and CDR2 as FYEKMQ (reference sequence). The CDR3 is made up of 15 amino acids. Written as DNA, the CDR3 is TGTGCCAGCAGCTTAGCACAGGGGGTAGCCGGGGAGCTGTTTTTT. It translates to CASSLAQGVAGELFF.

The chain has TRBV9 and TRBJ1-6; 8 bases are a match to TRBD1. Germline loops: CDR1 SGDLS, CDR2 YYNGEE. The CDR3 loop spans 14 amino acids. The junction had 2 bases not matched to a gene; V was cut back by 2 bases and J by 7 bases. The CDR3 spells CASSVRQGNSPLHF. The CDR3 region has the DNA TGTGCCAGCAGCGTTCGACAGGGGAATTCACCCCTCCACTTT.

The chain recombines TRBV11-2 with TRBJ2-7, with 8 bases fitting TRBD1. The V and J ends lost 5 bases and 3 bases, in that order; junction bases with no gene match: 9. CDR1 and CDR2 from the germline V gene are SGHAT and FQNNGV. This CDR3 contains 15 residues. CDR3 amino acids: CASSPGSDRVYEQYF. CDR3 in DNA: TGTGCCAGCAGCCCCGGTTCGGACAGGGTCTACGAGCAGTACTTC.